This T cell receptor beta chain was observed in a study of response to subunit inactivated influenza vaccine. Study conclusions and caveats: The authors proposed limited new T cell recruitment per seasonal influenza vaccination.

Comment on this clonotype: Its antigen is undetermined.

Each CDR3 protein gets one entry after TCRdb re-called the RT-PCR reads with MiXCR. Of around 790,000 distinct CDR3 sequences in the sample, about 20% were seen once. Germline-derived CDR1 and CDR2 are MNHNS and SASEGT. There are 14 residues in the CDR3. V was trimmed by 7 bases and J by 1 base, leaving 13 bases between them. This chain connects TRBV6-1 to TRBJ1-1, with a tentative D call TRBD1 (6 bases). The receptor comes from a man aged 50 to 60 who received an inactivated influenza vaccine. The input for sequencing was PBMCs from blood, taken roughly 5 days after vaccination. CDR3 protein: CASILSGANTEAFF. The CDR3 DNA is TGTGCCAGCATCTTATCAGGGGCGAACACTGAAGCTTTCTTT.